This T cell receptor (beta chain) was obtained from a study of blood T cells in healthy people across ages (dated by TCRdb to between 2014 and 2017). Describing the broader study: In model experiments, template switching captured about one uniquely barcoded TCR beta cDNA molecule for every two T cells. The study analyzed two additional independent replicas of 1 million unique cDNA reads from the same blood draw for two donors, one aged 18 to 29 and one aged 80 or older. Four age groups were formed from the donors: young (average 16 years), middle-aged (roughly 38), aged (62) and long-lived (around 80). To track age-related changes in TCR beta repertoire diversity, the study relied on deep sequencing normalized with unique cDNA molecular identifiers. The full study reports these points: Bulk unsorted PBMC profiling prevented conclusive comparison of naive and antigen-experienced compartments. A strong correlation was found between observed TCR beta diversity and the percentage of naive T cells measured by flow cytometry. Observed TCR beta diversity per million T cells fell roughly linearly with age, and a significant reduction was already apparent by age about 43. Compared with the aged group, the long-lived group had more naive CD4+ T cells, fewer expanded clones and increased TCR diversity, suggesting age selection. Estimates of total diversity from one million sequenced T cells were regarded as lower bounds and underestimates. The CMV infection status of donors was not known, potentially confounding age-related changes in expanded clonotypes.

Donors were a few dozen systemically healthy Caucasian individuals from Russia aged about 6 to 100 years. Each donor gave about 10 milliliters of peripheral blood, drawn into EDTA-treated Vacutainer tubes. Ficoll-Paque density-gradient centrifugation was used to isolate PBMCs, with at least 6.5 million per sample. Trizol reagent was used to extract total RNA from PBMCs, with at least 5 micrograms per sample. For every donor, an aliquot of PBMCs went through flow cytometry to measure the percentages of naive CD45RAhigh/CD27high T cells. According to the germline V gene, CDR1 reads SQVTM and CDR2 reads ANQGSEA. Unmatched junction bases come to 9, with V trimmed by 7 bases and J by 4 bases. From its cysteine to its phenylalanine, the CDR3 spans 13 amino acids. CDR3 DNA is the only sequence kept; it has 39 bases, read in frame from the first base. The library was obtained by 5' RACE. Instrument used: Illumina HiSeq 2500. A second about 7 to 12 cycle PCR used a sample-barcoded 5' primer and a J-beta primer mix. A unique molecular identifier was introduced onto each TCR beta cDNA molecule by a template-switch 5' adaptor carrying 12 random nucleotides. Each sample yielded at least 2.5 million CDR3-containing paired-end reads. First-strand cDNA was synthesized from all RNA with the Mint cDNA synthesis kit, primed by a TRBC-specific oligonucleotide. Following uracil-DNA glycosylase treatment, a first 18-cycle PCR with universal primers M1SS and BC2_uni_R was performed on all cDNA. On the authors' methods: Normalization of each sample was performed by random selection of 1 million high-quality reads, each carrying a distinct molecular identifier. Reads with shared molecular identifiers were discarded instead of being binned into consensus sequences. MiTCR, run with a Q25 quality threshold and the strictest error-elimination algorithm, handled CDR3 identification, clonotype clustering and error correction. A nonparametric unseen species model with Euler transformation was used to estimate lower-bound total TCR beta diversity. TCRdb reanalyzed the raw reads on its own, using fastp at Q25 for trimming and MiXCR for clone calling, and kept in-frame beta chains. For every CDR3 protein sequence, its rows merge into one entry that carries the most common genes and DNA. Here the V and J calls rest on TCRdb's processing, not on the authors' analysis. The sample profile shows roughly 1,000,000 distinct CDR3 sequences; under 30% of them were found once. The ten largest clones add up to about 0.8% of the sample.

On this clonotype: Its antigen remains undetermined. No much larger clone is present one base from it, and per-base qualities are unavailable.

This same sample was also taken into another study, of T cells of mothers and their children. From the second report: Nine systemically healthy Caucasian individuals served as donors, namely three mothers together with their six children. cDNA synthesis used all of the extracted RNA, with roughly 1.6 ug of RNA in each 15 ul reaction. In the second PCR, the M1S primer introduced both the sample barcodes and 2-4 random nucleotides. Over 9.5 million TCR beta CDR3 reads came from each mother, compared with some 3.1 million reads from each child. In both related and unrelated pairs, thymic selection shapes the output of TCR recombination in a similar way, with inherited differences having only a minor effect. Normalized repertoire overlap was always slightly but never significantly higher in related than unrelated mother-child pairs. With a sensitivity of about 100 clones per million clonotypes, no persistent microchimeric T cell clones were detected. The study used deep NGS to compare TCR beta repertoires of mothers and children, seeking features distinguishing related mother-child pairs from unrelated individuals. On average, the children were roughly 12 +/- 4 years old, while the mothers were approximately 41 +/- 4 years old. Libraries were sequenced on Illumina HiSeq 2000 with 100+100 nt paired-end reads after adapter ligation with NEBNext reagents. To prevent cross-contamination, the mother and child libraries were prepared a month apart and were sequenced in separate runs. Between roughly 500,000 and 2,100,000 distinct TCR beta clonotypes were identified per donor. Naive TCR beta clonotypes were estimated from low-frequency clonotypes matched to each donor's FACS-determined naive share, without sorting.

Recombination joined TRBV29-1 with TRBJ2-7; 8 junctional bases match TRBD1. Source material: blood. This sequence was found in a girl aged 2 to 9 in good health. The DNA sequence is given as TGCAGCGGACGGACAGGGCGAGGTTACGAGCAGTACTTC. Its protein is CSGRTGRGYEQYF.